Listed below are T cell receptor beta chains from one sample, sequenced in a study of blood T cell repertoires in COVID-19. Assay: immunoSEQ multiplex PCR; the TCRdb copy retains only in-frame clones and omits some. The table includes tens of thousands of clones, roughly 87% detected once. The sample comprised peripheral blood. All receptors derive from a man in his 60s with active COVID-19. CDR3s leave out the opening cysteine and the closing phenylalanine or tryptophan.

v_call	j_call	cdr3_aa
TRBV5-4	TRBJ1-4	ASSIDGSKLF
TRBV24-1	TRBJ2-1	ATSDPPGGVNEQF
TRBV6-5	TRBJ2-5	ASSTDTIQETQY
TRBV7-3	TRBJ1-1	ASSLSGTGNTEAF
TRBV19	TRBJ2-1	ASSRASGPPYNEQF
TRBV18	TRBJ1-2	ASSPGGQAGTGYT
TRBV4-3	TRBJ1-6	ASSQDGKGSPLH
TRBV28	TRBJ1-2	ASSSLGGGYT
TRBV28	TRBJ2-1	ASSLEGAYNEQF
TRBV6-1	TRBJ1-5	ASSVFSFSSNQPQH
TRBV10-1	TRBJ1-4	ASSESGGAFLEKLF
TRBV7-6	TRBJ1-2	ASSSSQETGYGYT
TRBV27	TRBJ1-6	ASRSGQPNSPLH
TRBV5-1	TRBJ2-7	ASSRTDSYEQY
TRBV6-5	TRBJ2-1	ASSYSSGGYNEQF
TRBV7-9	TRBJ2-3	ASSLDRGDGY
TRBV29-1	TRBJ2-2	SVEKGQSAGELF
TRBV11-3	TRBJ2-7	ASSLRTGMGSYEQY
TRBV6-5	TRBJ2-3	ASSLQSGDVDTQY
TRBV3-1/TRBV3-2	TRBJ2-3	ASSPRPGGNGTDTQY
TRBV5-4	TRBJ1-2	ASSFSGGADGYT
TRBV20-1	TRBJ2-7	SALGNEQY
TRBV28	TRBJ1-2	ASSPPGQGDGYT
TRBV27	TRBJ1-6	ASRLVENSPLH
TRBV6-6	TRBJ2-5	ASSYSTLFKTQY
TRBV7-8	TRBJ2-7	ASSPGQRNYEQY
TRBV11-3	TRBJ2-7	ASSYGGEYEQY
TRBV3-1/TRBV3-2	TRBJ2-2	ASRPSTGELF
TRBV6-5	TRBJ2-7	ASKEGGGPYEQY
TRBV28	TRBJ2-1	ASSGHGQGQQF
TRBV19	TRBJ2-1	ASSMWEAHNEQF
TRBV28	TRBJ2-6	ASSFGQVAGANVLT
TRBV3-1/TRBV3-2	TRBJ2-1	ASSPELAGVSEQF
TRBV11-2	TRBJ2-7	ASSLGSSGKLSYEQY
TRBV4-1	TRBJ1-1	ASSQVQVAGTGIEAF
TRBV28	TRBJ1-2	ASSRYTGRGEDT
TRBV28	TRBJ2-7	ASSSPAGGKPYEQY
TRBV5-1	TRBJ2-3	ASSPKGQRGDKSTDTQY
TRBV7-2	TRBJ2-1	ASSPQGVRDGEQF
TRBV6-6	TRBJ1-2	ASRSSGQTAYGYT
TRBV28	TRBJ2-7	ASSLVGGYEQY
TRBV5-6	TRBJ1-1	ASSSKKGSVRAEAF